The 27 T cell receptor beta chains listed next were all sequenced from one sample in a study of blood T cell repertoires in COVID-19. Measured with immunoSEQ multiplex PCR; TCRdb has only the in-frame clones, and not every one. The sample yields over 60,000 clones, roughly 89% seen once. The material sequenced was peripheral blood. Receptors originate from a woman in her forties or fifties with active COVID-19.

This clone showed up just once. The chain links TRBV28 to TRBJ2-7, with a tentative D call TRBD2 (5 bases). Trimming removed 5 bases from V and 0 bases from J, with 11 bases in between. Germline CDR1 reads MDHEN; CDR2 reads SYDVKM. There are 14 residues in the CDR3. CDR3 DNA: TGTGCCAGCAGTCGGACTCGCCTCTCCTACGAGCAGTACTTC. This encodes CASSRTRLSYEQYF.

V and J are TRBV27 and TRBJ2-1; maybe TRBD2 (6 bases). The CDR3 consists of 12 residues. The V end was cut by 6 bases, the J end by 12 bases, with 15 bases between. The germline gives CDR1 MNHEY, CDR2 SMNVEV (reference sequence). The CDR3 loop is CASRLAGGWQFF. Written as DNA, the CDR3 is TGTGCCAGCAGGCTGGCCGGAGGGTGGCAGTTCTTC.

The CDR3 bases are TGTGCCAGCTCACCACAGACAGTTTTAAATGAAAAACTGTTTTTT. Its translation is CASSPQTVLNEKLFF. This chain connects TRBV18 to TRBJ1-4, with TRBD1 as a possible D gene (5 bases). This CDR3 comprises 15 residues. CDR1 is KGHSH and CDR2 is LQKENI in the germline V gene. V lost 1 base, J lost 5 bases, and 11 bases lay in between.

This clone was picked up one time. The CDR3 protein is CASRLGQGNGELFF. In DNA form, the CDR3 reads TGTGCCAGCCGCCTTGGACAGGGGAACGGGGAGCTGTTTTTT. V is TRBV6-2 or TRBV6-3 and J is TRBJ2-2; 9 bases line up with TRBD1. Germline CDR1 is MNHEY and CDR2 is SVGEGT. The CDR3 runs to 14 residues. Trimming cost V 8 bases and J 7 bases; bases outside gene matches: 8.

The CDR3 region is CASSYSLPSGANVLTF. The DNA for the CDR3 is TGTGCCAGCAGTTACTCCCTCCCCTCTGGGGCCAACGTCCTGACTTTC. V and J are TRBV6-5 and TRBJ2-6; no firm D call. Trimming cost V 0 bases and J 0 bases, with 6 bases left between them. The CDR3 has 16 residues. CDR1 and CDR2 (germline): MNHEY, SVGAGI.

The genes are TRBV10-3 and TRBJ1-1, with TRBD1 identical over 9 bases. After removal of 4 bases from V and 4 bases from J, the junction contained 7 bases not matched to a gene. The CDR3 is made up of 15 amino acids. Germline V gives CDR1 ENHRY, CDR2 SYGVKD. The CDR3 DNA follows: TGTGCCATCAGTGGGGGGACAGGGATGGGCACTGAAGCTTTCTTT. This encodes CAISGGTGMGTEAFF.

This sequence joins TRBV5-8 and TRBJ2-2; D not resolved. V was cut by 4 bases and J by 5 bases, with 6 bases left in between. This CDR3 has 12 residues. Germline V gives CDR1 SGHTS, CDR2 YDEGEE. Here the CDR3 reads CASSTRTGELFF. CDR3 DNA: TGTGCCAGCAGCACCCGGACCGGGGAGCTGTTTTTT. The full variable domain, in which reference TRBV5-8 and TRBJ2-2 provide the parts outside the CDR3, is EAGVTQSPTHLIKTRGQQATLRCSPISGHTSVYWYQQALGLGLQFLLWYDEGEERNRGNFPPRFSGRQFPNYSSELNVNALELEDSALYLCASSTRTGELFFGEGSRLTVL.

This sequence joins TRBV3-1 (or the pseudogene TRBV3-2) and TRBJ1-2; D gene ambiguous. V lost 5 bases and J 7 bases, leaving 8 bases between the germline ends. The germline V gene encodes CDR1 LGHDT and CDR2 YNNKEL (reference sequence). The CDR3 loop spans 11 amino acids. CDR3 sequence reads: CASSDTRGYTF. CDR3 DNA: TGTGCCAGCAGCGACACCCGTGGCTACACCTTC.

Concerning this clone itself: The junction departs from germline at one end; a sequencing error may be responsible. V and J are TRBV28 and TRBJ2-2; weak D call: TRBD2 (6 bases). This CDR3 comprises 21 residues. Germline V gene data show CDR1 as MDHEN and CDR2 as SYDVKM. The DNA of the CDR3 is TGTGCCAGCAGGGCAGGCGGAGGGAGTCTAGCCAAGACACCGAGCACCGGGAAGCTGTTTTTT. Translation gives CASRAGGGSLAKTPSTGKLFF.

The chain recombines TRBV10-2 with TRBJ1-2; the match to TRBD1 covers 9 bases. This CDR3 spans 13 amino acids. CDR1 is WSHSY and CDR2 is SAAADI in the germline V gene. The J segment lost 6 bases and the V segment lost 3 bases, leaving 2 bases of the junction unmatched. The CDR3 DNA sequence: TGCGCCAGCAGTGAAGACAGGGGGGATGGCTACACCTTC. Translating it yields CASSEDRGDGYTF.

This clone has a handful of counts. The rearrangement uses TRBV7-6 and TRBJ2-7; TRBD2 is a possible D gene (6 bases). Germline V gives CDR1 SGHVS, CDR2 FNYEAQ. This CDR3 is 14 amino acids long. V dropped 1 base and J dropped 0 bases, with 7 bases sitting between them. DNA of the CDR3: TGTGCCAGCAGCTTAGGCGGGAACTCCTACGAGCAGTACTTC. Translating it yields CASSLGGNSYEQYF.

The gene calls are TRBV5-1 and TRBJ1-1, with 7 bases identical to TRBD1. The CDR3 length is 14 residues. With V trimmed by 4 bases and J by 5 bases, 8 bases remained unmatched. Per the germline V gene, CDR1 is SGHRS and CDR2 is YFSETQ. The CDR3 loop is CASSMQGDRTEAFF. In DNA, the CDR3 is TGCGCCAGCAGCATGCAGGGGGATCGGACTGAAGCTTTCTTT.

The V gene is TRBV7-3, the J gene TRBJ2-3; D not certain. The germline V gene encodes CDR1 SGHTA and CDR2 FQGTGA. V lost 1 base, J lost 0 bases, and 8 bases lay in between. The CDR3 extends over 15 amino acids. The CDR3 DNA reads TGTGCCAGCAGCTTAAGTCGGTCGAGCACAGATACGCAGTATTTT. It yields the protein CASSLSRSSTDTQYF.

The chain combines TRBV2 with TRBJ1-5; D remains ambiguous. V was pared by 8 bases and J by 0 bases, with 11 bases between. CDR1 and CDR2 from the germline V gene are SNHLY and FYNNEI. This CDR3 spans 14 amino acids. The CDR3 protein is CASDRVNSNQPQHF. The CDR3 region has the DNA TGTGCCAGCGACCGGGTCAATAGCAATCAGCCCCAGCATTTT.

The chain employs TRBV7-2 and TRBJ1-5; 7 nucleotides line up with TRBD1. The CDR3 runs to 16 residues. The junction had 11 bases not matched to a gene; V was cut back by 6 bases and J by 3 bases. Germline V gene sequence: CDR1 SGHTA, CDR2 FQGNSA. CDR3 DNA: TGTGCCAGCAGTTCTAGACAGGGTTTGAACAATCAGCCCCAGCATTTT. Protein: CASSSRQGLNNQPQHF.

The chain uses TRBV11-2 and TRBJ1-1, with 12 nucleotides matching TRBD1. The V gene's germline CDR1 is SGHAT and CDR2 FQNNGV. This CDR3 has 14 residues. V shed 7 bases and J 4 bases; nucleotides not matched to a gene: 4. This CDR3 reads CASTRDRGPTEAFF. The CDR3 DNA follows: TGTGCCAGCACAAGGGACAGGGGGCCCACTGAAGCTTTCTTT.

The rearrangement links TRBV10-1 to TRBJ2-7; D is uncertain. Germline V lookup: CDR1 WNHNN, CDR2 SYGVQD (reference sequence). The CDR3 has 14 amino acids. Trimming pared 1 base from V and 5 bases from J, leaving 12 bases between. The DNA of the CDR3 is TGCGCCAGCAGTGAGTTTGTTGGAGCCCACGAGCAGTACTTC. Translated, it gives CASSEFVGAHEQYF.

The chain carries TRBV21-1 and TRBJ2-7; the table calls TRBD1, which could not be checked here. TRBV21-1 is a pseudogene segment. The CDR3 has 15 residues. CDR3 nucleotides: TGTGCCAGCAGCACCCCTGGGACAGGGTCCTACGAGCAGTACTTC. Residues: CASSTPGTGSYEQYF.

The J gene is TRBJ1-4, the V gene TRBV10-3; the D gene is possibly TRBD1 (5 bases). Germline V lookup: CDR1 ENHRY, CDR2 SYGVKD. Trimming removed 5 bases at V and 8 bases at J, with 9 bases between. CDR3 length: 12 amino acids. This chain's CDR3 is CAISPGPEKLFF. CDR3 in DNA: TGTGCCATCAGTCCAGGGCCCGAAAAACTGTTTTTT.

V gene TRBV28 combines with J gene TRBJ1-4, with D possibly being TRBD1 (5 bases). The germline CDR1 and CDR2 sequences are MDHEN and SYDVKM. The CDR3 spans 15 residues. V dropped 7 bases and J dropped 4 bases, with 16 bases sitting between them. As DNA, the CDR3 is TGTGCCAGCATCCTTTCCGGGGGGTTTAATGAAAAACTGTTTTTT. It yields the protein CASILSGGFNEKLFF.

The CDR3 reads CASSDWESSYNEQFF. The CDR3, as DNA: TGTGCCAGCAGTGACTGGGAGAGCTCCTACAATGAGCAGTTCTTC. The chain links TRBV2 to TRBJ2-1; the D gene is possibly TRBD2 (5 bases). The V and J ends lost 3 bases and 0 bases respectively, with 9 bases between them. Germline V gene sequence: CDR1 SNHLY, CDR2 FYNNEI. This CDR3 has 15 residues.

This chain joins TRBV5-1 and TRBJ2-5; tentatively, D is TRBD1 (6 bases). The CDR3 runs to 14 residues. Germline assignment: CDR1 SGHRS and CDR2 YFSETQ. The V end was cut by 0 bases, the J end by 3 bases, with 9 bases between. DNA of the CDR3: TGCGCCAGCAGCTTGGGGCAGGGGAAAGAGACCCAGTACTTC. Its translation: CASSLGQGKETQYF.

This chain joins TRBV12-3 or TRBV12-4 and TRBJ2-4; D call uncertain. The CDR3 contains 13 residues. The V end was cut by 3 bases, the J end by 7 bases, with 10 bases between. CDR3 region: CASSFDTWNIQYF. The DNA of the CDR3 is TGTGCCAGCAGTTTCGACACTTGGAACATTCAGTACTTC.

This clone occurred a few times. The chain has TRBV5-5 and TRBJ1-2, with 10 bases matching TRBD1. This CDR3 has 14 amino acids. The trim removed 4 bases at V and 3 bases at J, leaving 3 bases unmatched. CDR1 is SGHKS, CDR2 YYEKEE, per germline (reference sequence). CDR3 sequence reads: CASSGTGVDYGYTF. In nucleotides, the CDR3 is TGTGCCAGCAGCGGGACAGGGGTGGACTATGGCTACACCTTC. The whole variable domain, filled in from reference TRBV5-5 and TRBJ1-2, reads DAGVTQSPTHLIKTRGQQVTLRCSPISGHKSVSWYQQVLGQGPQFIFQYYEKEERGRGNFPDRFSARQFPNYSSELNVNALLLGDSALYLCASSGTGVDYGYTFGSGTRLTVV.

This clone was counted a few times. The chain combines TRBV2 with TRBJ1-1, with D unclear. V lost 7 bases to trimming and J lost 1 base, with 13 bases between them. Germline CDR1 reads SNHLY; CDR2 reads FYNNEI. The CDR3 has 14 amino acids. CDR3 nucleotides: TGTGCCAGCAAAATAGAGGCAGCGAACACTGAAGCTTTCTTT. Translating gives CASKIEAANTEAFF.

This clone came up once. CDR3 nucleotides: TGTGCCAGCAGCCCGCCAGTGCGGGGCACAGATACGCAGTATTTT. Its protein product is CASSPPVRGTDTQYF. This chain connects TRBV28 to TRBJ2-3; possibly TRBD2 for D (5 bases). In germline, CDR1 is MDHEN, CDR2 SYDVKM. The CDR3 length is 15 residues. V gave up 6 bases and J gave up 1 base, with 14 bases separating them. The full variable domain, with the rest looked up from reference TRBV28 and TRBJ2-3, is DVKVTQSSRYLVKRTGEKVFLECVQDMDHENMFWYRQDPGLGLRLIYFSYDVKMKEKGDIPEGYSVSREKKERFSLILESASTNQTSMYLCASSPPVRGTDTQYFGPGTRLTVL.

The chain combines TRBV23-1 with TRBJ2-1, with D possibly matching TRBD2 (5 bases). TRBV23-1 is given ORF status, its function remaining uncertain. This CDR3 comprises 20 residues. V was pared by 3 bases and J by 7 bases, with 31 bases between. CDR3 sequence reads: CASSHAYRKRRSQVGNEQFF. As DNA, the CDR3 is TGCGCCAGCAGTCACGCGTATCGTAAGCGGAGGTCCCAGGTGGGAAATGAGCAGTTCTTC.